Presented here are 13 T cell receptor beta chains from one specimen sequenced in a study of identical twins. TCRdb re-analysed the 5' RACE reads in MiXCR, keeping a single row per CDR3 protein. The sample has some 570,000 distinct CDR3 sequences; around 24% are singletons. Another study also made use of these data, one on yellow fever vaccine responses in identical twins.

Input material: CD4+ T cells sorted from blood. All receptors derive from a woman between 18 and 30 years old in good health.

This chain links TRBV29-1 with TRBJ2-1; TRBD2 aligns across 9 bases. The CDR3 loop spans 13 amino acids. Germline V gene sequence: CDR1 SQVTM, CDR2 ANQGSEA. Losses at the gene ends were 2 bases for V and 8 bases for J; bases not matched to a gene: 4. The CDR3 loop is CSVERTSVYEQFF. Here the CDR3 DNA reads TGCAGCGTTGAACGGACTAGCGTTTATGAGCAGTTCTTC.

This clonotype was observed a few times. The chain links TRBV11-2 to TRBJ1-2; no firm D call. CDR3 length: 13 residues. Looked up from germline, CDR1 is SGHAT and CDR2 is FQNNGV. The V and J ends lost 0 bases and 4 bases respectively, with 6 bases between them. CDR3 DNA sequence: TGTGCCAGCAGCTTAGACAGTCTCTATGGCTACACCTTC. It is translated as CASSLDSLYGYTF.

V gene TRBV6-1 combines with J gene TRBJ2-2; 10 nucleotides align to TRBD2. Germline values: CDR1 MNHNS, CDR2 SASEGT. This CDR3 region has 16 residues. The ends lost 2 bases at V and 1 base at J; junction bases unmatched: 1. The CDR3 DNA reads TGTGCCAGCAGTGAAAGACTAGCGGGGAACACCGGGGAGCTGTTTTTT. It codes for CASSERLAGNTGELFF.

The DNA of the CDR3 is TGTGCCAGCAGCCATAACCCGGGACAGGGTGGAGAGACCCAGTACTTC. The encoded protein is CASSHNPGQGGETQYF. This sequence joins TRBV11-2 and TRBJ2-5; TRBD1 agrees at 9 bases. Germline assignment: CDR1 SGHAT and CDR2 FQNNGV. V shed 5 bases, J shed 4 bases, and the junction held 11 bases outside the gene matches. The CDR3 runs to 16 residues.

Regarding this clonotype: At one of its ends the junction is not consistent with the germline gene, which may arise from a read error. This chain connects TRBV12-3 or TRBV12-4 to TRBJ2-1; the D is unclear. The CDR3 is 17 residues long. In nucleotides, the CDR3 is TGTGCCAGCAGTTTTATTGTTAATATCGGATCCTCCAATGAGCAGTTCTTC. It specifies CASSFIVNIGSSNEQFF.

This clonotype showed up many times. The chain links TRBV5-1 to TRBJ1-6; tentative D call: TRBD1 (5 bases). Trimming left V 3 bases short and J 9 bases short, with 10 bases between. The germline CDR1 and CDR2 sequences are SGHRS and YFSETQ. This CDR3 contains 13 residues. The CDR3, as DNA: TGCGCCAGCAGCTCGACAGTCTCTTCACCCCTCCACTTT. Its translation: CASSSTVSSPLHF.

In its sample, this clonotype was seen many times. The chain employs TRBV6-6 and TRBJ2-3, with 9 positions matching TRBD1. CDR1 and CDR2 from the germline V gene are MNHNY and SVGAGI (reference sequence). The CDR3 runs 18 residues. The ends lost 2 bases at V and 2 bases at J; junction bases unmatched: 11. Written as DNA, the CDR3 is TGTGCCAGCAGTTACCGGACAGGGGCAAGAAAAGACACAGATACGCAGTATTTT. This translates into CASSYRTGARKDTDTQYF.

V is TRBV11-2 and J is TRBJ1-6, with no clear D. Per germline, CDR1 SGHAT and CDR2 FQNNGV. The CDR3 is made up of 15 amino acids. V shed 4 bases and J shed 4 bases, with 11 bases lying between them. Here the CDR3 reads CASSSQSRYNSPLHF. The CDR3 DNA follows: TGTGCCAGCAGCTCTCAGTCCCGATATAATTCACCCCTCCACTTT. The variable domain in full, completed from reference TRBV11-2 and TRBJ1-6, reads EAGVAQSPRYKIIEKRQSVAFWCNPISGHATLYWYQQILGQGPKLLIQFQNNGVVDDSQLPKDRFSAERLKGVDSTLKIQPAKLEDSAVYLCASSSQSRYNSPLHFGNGTRLTVT.

A few counts support this clonotype. The chain is built from TRBV20-1 and TRBJ2-3; possibly TRBD2 for D (5 bases). The CDR3 has 16 residues. Trimming stripped 1 base from V and 2 bases from J, with 16 bases between. Germline lookup yields CDR1 DFQATT and CDR2 SNEGSKA (reference sequence). CDR3 nucleotide sequence: TGCAGTGCTAGAGGGGTACCAGGACTCCCCACAGATACGCAGTATTTT. Translation gives CSARGVPGLPTDTQYF.

This sequence joins TRBV12-3 or TRBV12-4 and TRBJ2-1, with D hard to call. The germline V and J ends were trimmed by 4 bases and 0 bases, with 16 bases remaining between them. This CDR3 has 17 residues. CDR3 residues: CASSSDRSFGSYNEQFF. CDR3 coding DNA: TGTGCCAGCAGTTCCGATCGTAGTTTCGGCTCCTACAATGAGCAGTTCTTC.

This clonotype was seen more than once but under ten times. The chain recombines TRBV6-1 with TRBJ2-1, with 11 bases aligning to TRBD2. The CDR3 spans 16 residues. Germline values: CDR1 MNHNS, CDR2 SASEGT. The V segment lost 4 bases and the J segment 4 bases; nucleotides outside the gene matches: 6. CDR3 amino acids: CASSASGTSGYNEQFF. CDR3 bases: TGTGCCAGCAGTGCTAGCGGGACTAGCGGTTACAATGAGCAGTTCTTC.

J is TRBJ2-7 and V is TRBV6-2 or TRBV6-3; D perhaps matches TRBD1 (6 bases). Germline loops: CDR1 MNHEY, CDR2 SVGEGT. CDR3 size: 15 residues. Trimming removed 5 bases at V and 1 base at J, with 15 bases between. The CDR3 DNA reads TGTGCCAGCAGTCCCCGACAGGCCTCATCCTACGAGCAGTACTTC. Protein sequence: CASSPRQASSYEQYF.

The genes are TRBV25-1 and TRBJ1-4, with 11 bases fitting TRBD1. CDR1 is MGHDK and CDR2 is SYGVNS in the germline V gene. There are 15 residues in the CDR3. Trimming cost V 6 bases and J 7 bases; bases outside gene matches: 7. CDR3 bases: TGTGCCAGCAGCCGAGGACAGGGGGCTGGTGAAAAACTGTTTTTT. This codes for CASSRGQGAGEKLFF.